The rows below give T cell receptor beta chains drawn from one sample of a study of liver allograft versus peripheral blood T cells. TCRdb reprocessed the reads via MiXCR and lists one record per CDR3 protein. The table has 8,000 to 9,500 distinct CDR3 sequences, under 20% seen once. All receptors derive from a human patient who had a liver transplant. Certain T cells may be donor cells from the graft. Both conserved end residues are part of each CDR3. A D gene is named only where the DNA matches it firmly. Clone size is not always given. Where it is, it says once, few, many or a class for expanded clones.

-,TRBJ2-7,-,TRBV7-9,TGTGCCAGCAGCGGGGGGTTATACGAGCAGTACTTC,CASSGGLYEQYF
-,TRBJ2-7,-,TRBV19,TGTGCCAGTAGTATGGGGACAGGTGGGGGGGACTACGAGCAGTACTTC,CASSMGTGGGDYEQYF
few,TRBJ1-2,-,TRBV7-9,TGTGCCAGCAGCTCCGACAGACACCGGTTCATGGGCTACACCTTC,CASSSDRHRFMGYTF
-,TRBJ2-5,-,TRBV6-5,TGTGCCAGCCGAGGGGGAAGGGGGGTTCTTGAGACCCAGTACTTC,CASRGGRGVLETQYF
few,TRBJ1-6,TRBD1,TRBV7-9,TGTGCCAGCAGCTTAGGTCCGGGACAGGGGTCAGGGGGATATAATTCACCCCTCCACTTT,CASSLGPGQGSGGYNSPLHF
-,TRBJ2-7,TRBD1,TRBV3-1,TGTGCCAGCAGCCAAGATCCCTGGACAGGGGACTACGAGCAGTACTTC,CASSQDPWTGDYEQYF
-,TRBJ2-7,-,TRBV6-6,TGTGCCAGCAGTTCCCCCAGGGAGTCGGCCTCCTACGAGCAGTACTTC,CASSSPRESASYEQYF
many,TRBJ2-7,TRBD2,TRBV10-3,TGTGCCATCAGTGAGCCGCGACTAGCTTTTGGGTACGAGCAGTACTTC,CAISEPRLAFGYEQYF
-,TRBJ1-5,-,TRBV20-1,TGCAGTGCCAAAAGAGGGGAACAGCCCCAGCATTTT,CSAKRGEQPQHF
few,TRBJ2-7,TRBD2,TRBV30,TGTGCCTGGAGCCCAAAGCGGGGGGGGTACGAGCAGTACTTC,CAWSPKRGGYEQYF
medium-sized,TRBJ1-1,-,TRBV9,TGTGCCAGCAGCGTTGTGGGAAGGGGAGGGAACACTGAAGCTTTCTTT,CASSVVGRGGNTEAFF
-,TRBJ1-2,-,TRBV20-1,TGCAGTGCTAGAGATCGGAAGCAGGGAGGAGGCTACACCTTC,CSARDRKQGGGYTF
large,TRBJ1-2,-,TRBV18,TGTGCCAGCTCGTCGAAAGGCACGAGGCATCCTAGGGGCTACACCTTC,CASSSKGTRHPRGYTF